This T cell receptor beta chain was identified during a study of OX40 agonist ivuxolimab in advanced cancers. Study-wide background: A male proportion of more than 75% was recorded, with mean age around 55 years and range roughly 23 to 79.

Sequencing was performed with immunoSEQ multiplex PCR; in TCRdb, only in-frame clones are kept and a portion is missing. The sample holds tens of thousands of clones, about nine tenths seen once. The V and J ends lost 5 bases and 5 bases respectively, with 8 bases between them. The CDR3 runs to 12 residues. Germline V CDR1 and CDR2: SGHVS, FNYEAQ. Points from the study as a whole: Antigen specificity was not determined for the expanded peripheral T cells. On average, a greater number of expanded clones characterised CD8+ T cells relative to CD4+.

About this clone itself: Its antigen remains unidentified.

This material consisted of CD4+ or CD8+ T cells sorted from blood, taken in a trial of the OX40 agonist ivuxolimab. The V call is TRBV7-6, the J call TRBJ2-3; D is unresolved. The receptor was isolated from an adult with an advanced solid tumor such as melanoma, head and neck, liver or kidney cancer. The CDR3: CASSPGRDTQYF. The CDR3 DNA reads TGTGCCAGCAGCCCGGGCCGAGATACGCAGTATTTT.